These T cell receptor beta chains were read from a single sample in a study of T cells in Graves' hyperthyroidism and ophthalmopathy. TCRdb itself ran the multiplex PCR reads through MiXCR, one entry per CDR3 protein. Here the sample spans a few hundred thousand distinct CDR3 sequences, about 25% being singletons. The material sequenced was blood. Source of these receptors: a man aged 50 or older with Graves' hyperthyroidism. Each CDR3 is given with its conserved first and last residue. Fields, in order: D gene, J gene, clone size, V gene, CDR3 DNA, CDR3 protein. The D gene is left open where the match is weak. Part of the rows lack a size; the others show once, few, many or a class for expanded clones.

TRBD1	TRBJ2-1	NA	TRBV5-1	TGCGCCAGCGGCCAGACAGGGATCAATGAGCAGTTCTTC	CASGQTGINEQFF
TRBD1	TRBJ2-3	NA	TRBV6-1	TGTGCCAGCAGCTCAACAGGGGCGAGCACAGATACGCAGTATTTT	CASSSTGASTDTQYF
NA	TRBJ1-1	NA	TRBV5-6	TGTGCCAGCAGATACCAGGGGTACACTGAAGCTTTCTTT	CASRYQGYTEAFF
NA	TRBJ2-1	NA	TRBV20-1	TGCAGTGCTAGCCCCCCCGCTGGGGAGCAGTTCTTC	CSASPPAGEQFF
TRBD2	TRBJ2-7	many	TRBV11-2	TGTGCCAGCAGCTTAGCCCGACTAGCAAGCGGGGATCACTACGAGCAGTACTTC	CASSLARLASGDHYEQYF
TRBD1	TRBJ1-5	few	TRBV28	TGTGCCAGCAGCTTCAGGGGGCGAAGTCAGCCCCAGCATTTT	CASSFRGRSQPQHF
TRBD1	TRBJ2-5	few	TRBV5-6	TGTGCCAGCAGCGCCTCCGGACAGGGGGGATCGGAGACCCAGTACTTC	CASSASGQGGSETQYF
NA	TRBJ2-2	NA	TRBV7-9	TGTGCCAGCAGCCGATCCCCAGAAGACGGGGAGCTGTTTTTT	CASSRSPEDGELFF
NA	TRBJ2-1	NA	TRBV11-3	TGTGCCAGCAGCCTGCGGAGGGTTGAGCAGTTCTTC	CASSLRRVEQFF
NA	TRBJ2-7	NA	TRBV12-3/TRBV12-4	TGTGCCAGCAGTTTGTGGGGGATCGGCGAGCAGTACTTC	CASSLWGIGEQYF